This entry concerns a single TCR beta chain. Its target is not known. The data derive from a study of T cells in tumors after PD-1 blockade. Study information: Patients had no prior checkpoint blockade, systemic immunosuppressants, or anti-cancer therapy within 4 weeks. Some patients also took daily vismodegib 150 mg during anti-PD-1 treatment. Either cemiplimab 350 mg every 2 weeks or pembrolizumab 200 mg every 3 weeks was given.

Study observations and caveats: Some novel exhausted tumor clones appeared in pre-treatment blood, suggesting peripheral recruitment.

Clones were sequenced by immunoSEQ multiplex PCR, and TCRdb holds only the in-frame ones, with some missing. Altogether under 75,000 clones are present, over 65% being singletons, with the ten largest covering 4.7%. This clonotype originated in a human donor with basal cell carcinoma. The sequences come from PBMCs, collected after anti-PD-1 treatment.

The CDR3 nucleotides are TGTGCCAGCAGCTACTTAGCGGGGGGCACAGATACGCAGTATTTT. Translation: CASSYLAGGTDTQYF. The chain couples TRBV7-9 to TRBJ2-3; TRBD2 agrees at 9 bases. Losses at the gene ends were 4 bases for V and 1 base for J; bases not matched to a gene: 3. This CDR3 spans 15 amino acids. Germline CDR1 is SEHNR and CDR2 is FQNEAQ (reference sequence). Full variable domain (missing parts from reference TRBV7-9 and TRBJ2-3): DTGVSQNPRHKITKRGQNVTFRCDPISEHNRLYWYRQTLGQGPEFLTYFQNEAQLEKSRLLSDRFSAERPKGSFSTLEIQRTEQGDSAMYLCASSYLAGGTDTQYFGPGTRLTVL.